This TCR beta chain is drawn from a study of spatial heterogeneity in lung cancer. Time point denoted: blood at routine non-recurrence follow-up after resection. Whole RNA was taken from tumor, nontumor lung or frozen PBMC; it was then sequenced unsorted. Looked up from germline, CDR1 is DFQATT and CDR2 is SNEGSKA (reference sequence). This CDR3 spans 14 amino acids. V was trimmed by 3 bases and J by 6 bases, leaving 18 bases between them. A distinct unique molecular identifier was carried by each TCR cDNA molecule. Each CDR3 protein is one row after TCRdb ran MiXCR on the 5' RACE reads. The top ten clones hold 20% to 25% of a sample with tens of thousands of distinct CDR3 sequences, around 6% of them seen once. This clonotype was recorded at least ten times.

The sequence was collected from a male donor with early-stage non-small cell lung cancer. The material sequenced was PBMCs, taken at follow-up. V gene TRBV20-1 combines with J gene TRBJ2-7; possibly TRBD2 for D (7 bases). The CDR3 bases are TGCAGTGCTAGCCGTGGGGGGGCGTCCCTCGAGCAGTACTTC. This codes for CSASRGGASLEQYF.